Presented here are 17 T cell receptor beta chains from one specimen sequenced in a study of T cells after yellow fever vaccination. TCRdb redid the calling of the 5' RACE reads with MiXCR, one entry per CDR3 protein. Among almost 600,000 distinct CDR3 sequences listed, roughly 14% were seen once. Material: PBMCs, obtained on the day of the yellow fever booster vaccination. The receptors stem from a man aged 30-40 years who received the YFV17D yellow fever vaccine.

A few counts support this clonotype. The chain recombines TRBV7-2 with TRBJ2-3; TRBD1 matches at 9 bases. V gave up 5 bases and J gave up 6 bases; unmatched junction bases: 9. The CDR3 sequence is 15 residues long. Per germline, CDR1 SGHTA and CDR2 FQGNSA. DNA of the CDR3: TGTGCCAGCAGCCCCCGGGACAGGGCCCACGATACGCAGTATTTT. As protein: CASSPRDRAHDTQYF.

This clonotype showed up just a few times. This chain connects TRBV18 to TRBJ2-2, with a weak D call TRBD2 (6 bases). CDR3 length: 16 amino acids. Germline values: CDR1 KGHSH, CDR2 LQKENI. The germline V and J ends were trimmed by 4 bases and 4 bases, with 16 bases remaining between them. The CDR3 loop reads CASSRFTGEVTGELFF. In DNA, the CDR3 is TGTGCCAGCTCACGGTTCACGGGAGAGGTCACCGGGGAGCTGTTTTTT.

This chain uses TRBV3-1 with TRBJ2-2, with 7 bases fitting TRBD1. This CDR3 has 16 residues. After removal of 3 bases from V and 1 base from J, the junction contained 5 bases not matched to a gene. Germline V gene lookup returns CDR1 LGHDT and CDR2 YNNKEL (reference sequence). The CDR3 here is CASSQTGTVNTGELFF. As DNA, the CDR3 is TGTGCCAGCAGCCAGACCGGGACAGTGAACACCGGGGAGCTGTTTTTT.

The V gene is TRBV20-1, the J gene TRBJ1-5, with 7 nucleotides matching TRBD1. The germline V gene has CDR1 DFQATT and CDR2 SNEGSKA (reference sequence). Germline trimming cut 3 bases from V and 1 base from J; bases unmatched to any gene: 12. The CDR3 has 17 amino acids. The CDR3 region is CSARFPLRQGSNQPQHF. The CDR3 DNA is TGCAGTGCTAGGTTTCCTCTCCGACAGGGCAGCAATCAGCCCCAGCATTTT.

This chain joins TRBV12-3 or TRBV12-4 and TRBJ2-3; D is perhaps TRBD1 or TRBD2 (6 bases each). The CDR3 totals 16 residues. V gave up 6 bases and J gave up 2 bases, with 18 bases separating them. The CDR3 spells CASSPGGGTNTDTQYF. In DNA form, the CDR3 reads TGTGCCAGCAGCCCCGGAGGCGGGACAAACACAGATACGCAGTATTTT.

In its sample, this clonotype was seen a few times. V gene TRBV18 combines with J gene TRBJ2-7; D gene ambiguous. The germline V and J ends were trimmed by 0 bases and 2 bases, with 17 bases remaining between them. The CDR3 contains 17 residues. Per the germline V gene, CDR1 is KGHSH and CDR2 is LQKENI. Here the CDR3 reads CASSPPWAGPHTYEQYF. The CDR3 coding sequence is TGTGCCAGCTCACCACCGTGGGCTGGGCCTCATACCTACGAGCAGTACTTC. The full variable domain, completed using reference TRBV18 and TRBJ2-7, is NAGVMQNPRHLVRRRGQEARLRCSPMKGHSHVYWYRQLPEEGLKFMVYLQKENIIDESGMPKERFSAEFPKEGPSILRIQQVVRGDSAAYFCASSPPWAGPHTYEQYFGPGTRLTVT.

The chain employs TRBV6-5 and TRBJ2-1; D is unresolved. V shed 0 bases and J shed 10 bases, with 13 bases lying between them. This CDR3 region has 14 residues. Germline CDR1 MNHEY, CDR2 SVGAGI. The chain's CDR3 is CASSYSTESKEQFF. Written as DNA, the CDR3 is TGTGCCAGCAGTTACTCGACCGAAAGTAAGGAGCAGTTCTTC.

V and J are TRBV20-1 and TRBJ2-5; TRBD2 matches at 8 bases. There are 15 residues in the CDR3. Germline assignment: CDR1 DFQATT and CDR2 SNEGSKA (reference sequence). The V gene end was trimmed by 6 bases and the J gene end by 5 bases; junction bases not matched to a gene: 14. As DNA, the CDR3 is TGCAGTGCGGAGAATCGAGCGGGAGTCCACGAGACCCAGTACTTC. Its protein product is CSAENRAGVHETQYF.

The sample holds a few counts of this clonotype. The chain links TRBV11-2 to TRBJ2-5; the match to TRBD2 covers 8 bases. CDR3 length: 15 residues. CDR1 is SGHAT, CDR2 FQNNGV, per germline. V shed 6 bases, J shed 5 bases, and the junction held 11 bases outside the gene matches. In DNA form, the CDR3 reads TGTGCCAGCAGTTCCGGGGCGGGAGGCCCTGAGACCCAGTACTTC. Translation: CASSSGAGGPETQYF.

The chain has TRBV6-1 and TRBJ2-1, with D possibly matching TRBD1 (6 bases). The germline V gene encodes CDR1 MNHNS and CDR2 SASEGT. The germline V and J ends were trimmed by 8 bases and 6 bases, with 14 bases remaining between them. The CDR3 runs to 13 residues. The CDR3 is CASSVGAINEQFF. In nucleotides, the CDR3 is TGTGCCAGCTCTGTGGGGGCCATCAATGAGCAGTTCTTC.

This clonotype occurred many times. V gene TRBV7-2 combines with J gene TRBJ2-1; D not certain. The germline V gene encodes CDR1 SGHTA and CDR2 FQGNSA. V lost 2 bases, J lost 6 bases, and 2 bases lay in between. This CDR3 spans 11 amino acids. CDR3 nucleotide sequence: TGTGCCAGCAGCTTAATCAATGAGCAGTTCTTC. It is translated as CASSLINEQFF. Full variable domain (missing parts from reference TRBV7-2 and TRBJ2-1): GAGVSQSPSNKVTEKGKDVELRCDPISGHTALYWYRQSLGQGLEFLIYFQGNSAPDKSGLPSDRFSAERTGGSVSTLTIQRTQQEDSAVYLCASSLINEQFFGPGTRLTVL.

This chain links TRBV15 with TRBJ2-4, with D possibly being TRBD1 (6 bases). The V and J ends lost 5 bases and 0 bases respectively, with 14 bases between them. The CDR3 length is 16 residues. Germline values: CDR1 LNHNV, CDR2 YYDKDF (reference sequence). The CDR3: CATSAPTGIAKNIQYF. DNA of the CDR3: TGTGCCACCAGCGCTCCCACAGGGATAGCCAAAAACATTCAGTACTTC.

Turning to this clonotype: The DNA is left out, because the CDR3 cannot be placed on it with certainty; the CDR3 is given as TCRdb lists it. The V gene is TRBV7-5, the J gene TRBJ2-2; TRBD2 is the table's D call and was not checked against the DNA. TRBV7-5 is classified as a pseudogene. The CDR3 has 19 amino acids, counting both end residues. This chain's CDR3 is CFSVPEASRTSGSSGELFF.

Written as DNA, the CDR3 is TGTGCCAGCCGTCCAGGAAGGACTAGGGATACGCAGTATTTT. Its translation is CASRPGRTRDTQYF. V and J are TRBV27 and TRBJ2-3, with 7 bases fitting TRBD2. With 8 bases clipped from V and 6 bases from J, the junction kept 11 bases outside the gene matches. This CDR3 has 14 amino acids. Looked up from germline, CDR1 is MNHEY and CDR2 is SMNVEV (reference sequence).

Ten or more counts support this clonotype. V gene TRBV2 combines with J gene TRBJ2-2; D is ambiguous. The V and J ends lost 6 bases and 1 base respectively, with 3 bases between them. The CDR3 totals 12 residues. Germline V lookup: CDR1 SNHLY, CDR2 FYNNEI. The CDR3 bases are TGTGCCAGCAGAGAGAACACCGGGGAGCTGTTTTTT. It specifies CASRENTGELFF.

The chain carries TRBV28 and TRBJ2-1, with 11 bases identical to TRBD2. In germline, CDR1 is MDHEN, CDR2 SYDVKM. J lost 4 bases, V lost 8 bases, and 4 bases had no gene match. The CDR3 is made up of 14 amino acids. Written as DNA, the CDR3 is TGTGCCAGCTTGGGGACTAGCGGTTACAATGAGCAGTTCTTC. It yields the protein CASLGTSGYNEQFF.

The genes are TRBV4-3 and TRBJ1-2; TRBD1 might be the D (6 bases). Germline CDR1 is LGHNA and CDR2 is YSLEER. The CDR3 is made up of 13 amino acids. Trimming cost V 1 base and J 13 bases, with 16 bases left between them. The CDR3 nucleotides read TGCGCCAGCAGCCAAGGAGGGGGATGGATCGCCACCTTC. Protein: CASSQGGGWIATF.